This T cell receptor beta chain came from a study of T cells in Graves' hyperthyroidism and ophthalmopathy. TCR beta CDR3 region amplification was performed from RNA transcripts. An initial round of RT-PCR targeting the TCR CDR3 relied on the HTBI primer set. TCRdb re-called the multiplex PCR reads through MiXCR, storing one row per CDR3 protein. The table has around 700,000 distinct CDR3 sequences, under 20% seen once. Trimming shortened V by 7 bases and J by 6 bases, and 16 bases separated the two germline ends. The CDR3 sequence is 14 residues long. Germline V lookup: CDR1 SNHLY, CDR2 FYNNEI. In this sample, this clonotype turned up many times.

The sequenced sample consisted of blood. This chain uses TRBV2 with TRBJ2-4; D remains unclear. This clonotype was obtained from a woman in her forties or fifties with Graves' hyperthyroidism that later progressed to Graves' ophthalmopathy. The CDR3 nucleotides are TGTGCCAGCAAGGGCTCCCTGTGGGCAAACATTCAGTACTTC. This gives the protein CASKGSLWANIQYF.